What follows describes a single TCR beta chain. Its antigen is undetermined. The data stem from a study of cytomegalovirus exposure and HLA in healthy donors. Germline loops: CDR1 SEHNR, CDR2 FQNEAQ (reference sequence). This CDR3 region has 13 residues. The V end was cut by 5 bases, the J end by 1 base, with 9 bases between. It was with 60 Vbeta and 13 Jbeta primers that the PCR ran. The protocol was immunoSEQ multiplex PCR, while the TCRdb copy is restricted to in-frame clones and leaves out a portion. The sample records some 150,000 clones, around 84% being singletons. The study, taken as a whole, reports: Relative to the roughly 690-donor mean, N-insertions were reportedly fewer in an Asian-associated ancestry cluster in a later analysis. Reportedly, HLA-A and HLA-B alleles of most subjects were accurately predicted from TCR beta. Per published reports, the classifier diagnosed cytomegalovirus status with high specificity and sensitivity.

The chain is built from TRBV7-9 and TRBJ2-7; D may be TRBD2 (6 bases). This receptor was obtained from a boy between 2 and 10 years old in good health and CMV-seronegative. Sequencing used PBMCs. DNA for the CDR3: TGTGCCAGCAGCCCAGGGACTTCCTACGAGCAGTACTTC. Its translation is CASSPGTSYEQYF.